Listed here are 32 T cell receptor beta chains from one sample, sequenced in a study of cytomegalovirus exposure and HLA in healthy donors. Measured with immunoSEQ multiplex PCR; TCRdb has only the in-frame clones, and not every one. The sample lists under 250,000 clones; under 95% were seen once. Specimen: PBMCs. Source of these receptors: a woman aged 18-30 years in good health and CMV-seronegative.

V and J are TRBV7-8 and TRBJ2-1; 9 nucleotides match TRBD2. V lost 1 base and J lost 9; bases outside the gene matches: 4. This CDR3 region has 14 residues. Germline V gene lookup returns CDR1 SGHVS and CDR2 FQNEAQ. The CDR3 spells CASSLGLAGREQFF. CDR3 bases: TGTGCCAGCAGCTTAGGGCTAGCGGGACGTGAGCAGTTCTTC.

J is TRBJ1-5 and V is TRBV10-2, with D tentatively TRBD1 (6 bases). The V gene's germline CDR1 is WSHSY and CDR2 SAAADI. Trimming shortened V by 6 bases and J by 5 bases, and 14 bases separated the two germline ends. This CDR3 spans 14 amino acids. The CDR3 region has the DNA TGCGCCAGCAGCCAAGGACAGCCCTATCAGCCCCAGCATTTT. Its protein product is CASSQGQPYQPQHF.

The chain employs TRBV6-1 and TRBJ1-1, with TRBD1 matching over 8 bases. J was trimmed by 5 bases and V by 2 bases; bases with no gene match: 4. From germline, CDR1 is MNHNS and CDR2 SASEGT. The CDR3 loop spans 14 amino acids. In DNA, the CDR3 is TGTGCCAGCAGTGAACAGGGGGCAGGTACTGAAGCTTTCTTT. Translation gives CASSEQGAGTEAFF.

This clone was seen a handful of times. This sequence joins TRBV7-9 and TRBJ2-7; tentative D call: TRBD1 (6 bases). The CDR3 sequence is 15 residues long. V gave up 6 bases and J gave up 0 bases, with 15 bases separating them. Germline V gives CDR1 SEHNR, CDR2 FQNEAQ (reference sequence). CDR3 region: CASSSEGRGSYEQYF. CDR3 nucleotide sequence: TGTGCCAGCAGTTCCGAGGGCAGGGGCTCCTACGAGCAGTACTTC.

CDR3 nucleotides: TGTGCCAGCACCCGCGAGGGACTAGCCTACGCCGGGGAGCTGTTTTTT. Protein: CASTREGLAYAGELFF. The chain employs TRBV11-2 and TRBJ2-2, with 9 bases identical to TRBD2. J was trimmed by 6 bases and V by 7 bases; bases with no gene match: 12. Germline assignment: CDR1 SGHAT and CDR2 FQNNGV. CDR3 length: 16 residues. Drawing the rest from reference TRBV11-2 and TRBJ2-2, the complete variable domain is EAGVAQSPRYKIIEKRQSVAFWCNPISGHATLYWYQQILGQGPKLLIQFQNNGVVDDSQLPKDRFSAERLKGVDSTLKIQPAKLEDSAVYLCASTREGLAYAGELFFGEGSRLTVL.

The rearrangement links TRBV7-2 to TRBJ2-7; tentatively, D is TRBD2 (5 bases). From germline, CDR1 is SGHTA and CDR2 FQGNSA. Between the trimmed V and J ends, which lost 5 bases and 3 bases, there was a span of 8 bases. This CDR3 comprises 12 residues. This CDR3 is CASSRGGYEQYF. CDR3 DNA: TGTGCCAGCAGCCGCGGAGGCTACGAGCAGTACTTC.

This chain links TRBV19 with TRBJ2-7, with unresolved D. The germline V and J ends were trimmed by 7 bases and 1 base, with 8 bases remaining between them. The CDR3 runs 12 residues. Germline V gene lookup returns CDR1 LNHDA and CDR2 SQIVND (reference sequence). The CDR3 sequence: CASIAPSYEQYF. CDR3 nucleotide sequence: TGTGCCAGTATTGCGCCTTCCTACGAGCAGTACTTC. Full variable domain (missing parts from reference TRBV19 and TRBJ2-7): DGGITQSPKYLFRKEGQNVTLSCEQNLNHDAMYWYRQDPGQGLRLIYYSQIVNDFQKGDIAEGYSVSREKKESFPLTVTSAQKNPTAFYLCASIAPSYEQYFGPGTRLTVT.

J is TRBJ1-4 and V is TRBV9, with 7 bases aligning to TRBD1. The germline gives CDR1 SGDLS, CDR2 YYNGEE. J lost 10 bases, V lost 3 bases, and 0 bases had no gene match. This CDR3 contains 11 residues. The CDR3 here is CASSDRGKLFF. In nucleotides, the CDR3 is TGTGCCAGCAGCGACAGGGGAAAACTGTTTTTT.

The chain has TRBV6-1 and TRBJ2-3, with D possibly TRBD2 on 6 matching bases. The CDR3 is 15 residues long. Per the germline V gene, CDR1 is MNHNS and CDR2 is SASEGT. V was trimmed by 11 bases and J by 1 base, leaving 19 bases between them. The CDR3 DNA follows: TGTGCCGTGAGCATACGTAGCGGCCGCACAGATACGCAGTATTTT. Its translation is CAVSIRSGRTDTQYF.

The V and J genes are TRBV14 and TRBJ2-3; 11 positions agree with TRBD2. Germline V lookup: CDR1 SGHDN, CDR2 FVKESK. CDR3 size: 20 residues. With 3 bases clipped from V and 0 bases from J, the junction kept 14 bases outside the gene matches. The CDR3 coding sequence is TGTGCCAGCAGCCATCGAACGGGGACTAGCGGCTCCACTAGCACAGATACGCAGTATTTT. Translating gives CASSHRTGTSGSTSTDTQYF.

About this clone itself: Other nucleotide sequences in the sample specify the same CDR3. J is TRBJ1-5 and V is TRBV28, with 7 bases lining up with TRBD1. The CDR3 runs 15 residues. CDR1 is MDHEN and CDR2 is SYDVKM in the germline V gene. V lost 4 bases to trimming and J lost 2 bases; unmatched junction nucleotides: 5. The CDR3 bases are TGTGCCAGCAGTTCGTACAGGGGAGGCAATCAGCCCCAGCATTTT. It encodes CASSSYRGGNQPQHF.

The V gene is TRBV29-1, the J gene TRBJ1-1; D ambiguous. Trimming took 7 bases from V and 1 from J, leaving 16 bases between them. In germline, CDR1 is SQVTM, CDR2 ANQGSEA. CDR3 length: 14 amino acids. The CDR3 DNA is TGCAGCGCCGAAACCAGTGGTACGAACACTGAAGCTTTCTTT. Its translation: CSAETSGTNTEAFF.

V is TRBV7-6 and J is TRBJ1-4; the D is unclear. CDR3 length: 14 residues. With 5 bases removed from V and 8 bases from J, the gap between germline ends came to 15 bases. The germline V gene encodes CDR1 SGHVS and CDR2 FNYEAQ. DNA of the CDR3: TGTGCCAGCAGCCCTAGTCGGGATGAGGAAAAACTGTTTTTT. It yields the protein CASSPSRDEEKLFF. The full variable domain, in which reference TRBV7-6 and TRBJ1-4 provide the parts outside the CDR3, is GAGVSQSPRYKVTKRGQDVALRCDPISGHVSLYWYRQALGQGPEFLTYFNYEAQQDKSGLPNDRFSAERPEGSISTLTIQRTEQRDSAMYRCASSPSRDEEKLFFGSGTQLSVL.

The genes are TRBV11-2 and TRBJ1-1; 8 bases are shared with TRBD1. The CDR3 runs 17 residues. Germline-derived CDR1 and CDR2 are SGHAT and FQNNGV. V lost 5 bases, J lost 0 bases, and 11 bases stayed unmatched. The CDR3 spells CASSAGTGLHMNTEAFF. The CDR3 bases are TGTGCCAGCAGCGCAGGGACAGGACTACATATGAACACTGAAGCTTTCTTT.

The chain has TRBV5-1 and TRBJ2-1, with TRBD1 matching over 10 bases. Per the germline V gene, CDR1 is SGHRS and CDR2 is YFSETQ. The CDR3 is 15 amino acids. V was pared by 4 bases and J by 3 bases, with 4 bases of the junction left unmatched. This CDR3 reads CASSDDRGLYNEQFF. The CDR3 DNA sequence: TGCGCCAGCAGCGATGACAGGGGGCTCTACAATGAGCAGTTCTTC.

The rearrangement uses TRBV10-3 and TRBJ1-5; D is perhaps TRBD1 (5 bases). There are 14 residues in the CDR3. V lost 6 bases and J lost 0, with 9 bases in between. CDR1 is ENHRY, CDR2 SYGVKD, per germline. Written as DNA, the CDR3 is TGTGCCATCAGCCGGGGGGATAGCAATCAGCCCCAGCATTTT. Translation gives CAISRGDSNQPQHF.

The CDR3 nucleotides read TGTGCTAGTGGTTTGCCTCCTCATATCTCTAGTGAGAGCAATGAGCAGTTCTTC. Translating gives CASGLPPHISSESNEQFF. The chain has TRBV12-5 and TRBJ2-1; D call uncertain. This CDR3 contains 18 residues. Germline-derived CDR1 and CDR2 are LGHNT and FRNRAP. Trimming took 2 bases from V and 6 from J, leaving 23 bases between them.

This clone occurred a few times. V gene TRBV25-1 combines with J gene TRBJ2-7, with 11 bases lining up with TRBD2. After removal of 7 bases from V and 3 bases from J, the junction contained 8 bases not matched to a gene. Per the germline V gene, CDR1 is MGHDK and CDR2 is SYGVNS. This CDR3 has 15 residues. CDR3 protein: CASNNGTSGVYEQYF. Written as DNA, the CDR3 is TGTGCCAGCAATAATGGGACTAGCGGAGTCTACGAGCAGTACTTC.

J is TRBJ1-1 and V is TRBV5-1; TRBD1 might be the D (5 bases). Deletions cut 0 bases from V and 1 base from J, with 13 bases between. The germline gives CDR1 SGHRS, CDR2 YFSETQ. This CDR3 has 16 amino acids. The CDR3 nucleotides read TGCGCCAGCAGCTTGGCGGCAGGCGGGGCGAACACTGAAGCTTTCTTT. It translates to CASSLAAGGANTEAFF.

This clone was detected only once. J is TRBJ2-7 and V is TRBV5-1; 12 nucleotides agree with TRBD1. The CDR3 covers 15 residues. Germline-derived CDR1 and CDR2 are SGHRS and YFSETQ. With 4 bases clipped from V and 4 bases from J, the junction kept 6 bases outside the gene matches. The CDR3, as DNA: TGCGCCAGCAGCAGACGGGGACAGGGGGCTTACGAGCAGTACTTC. Amino acid sequence: CASSRRGQGAYEQYF.

The rearrangement joins TRBV6-6 to TRBJ2-1; the D gene is possibly TRBD1 (5 bases). Per the germline V gene, CDR1 is MNHNY and CDR2 is SVGAGI (reference sequence). There are 13 residues in the CDR3. Trimming shortened V by 8 bases and J by 6 bases, and 14 bases separated the two germline ends. The chain's CDR3 is CASLETVSNEQFF. The CDR3 DNA is TGTGCCAGCCTAGAGACAGTAAGCAATGAGCAGTTCTTC.

Points on this clone: The same CDR3 also results from other DNA sequences found in this sample. This chain uses TRBV7-9 with TRBJ1-5; D is unresolved. Germline V gene data show CDR1 as SEHNR and CDR2 as FQNEAQ (reference sequence). V shed 4 bases and J shed 2 bases, with 6 bases lying between them. The CDR3 contains 13 residues. This chain's CDR3 is CASSSGGNQPQHF. CDR3 DNA sequence: TGTGCCAGCAGCTCCGGGGGCAATCAGCCCCAGCATTTT.

The V call is TRBV4-1, the J call TRBJ2-1, with unresolved D. The CDR3 is made up of 14 amino acids. The germline CDR1 and CDR2 sequences are MGHRA and YSYEKL. The germline V and J ends were trimmed by 0 bases and 7 bases, with 10 bases remaining between them. DNA of the CDR3: TGCGCCAGCAGCCAAGAAGGCGGCCCAAATGAGCAGTTCTTC. Translated: CASSQEGGPNEQFF.

This rearrangement joins TRBV30 to TRBJ2-2, with a possible D match to TRBD2 (5 bases). Trimming removed 2 bases from V and 7 bases from J, with 8 bases in between. The CDR3 is made up of 12 amino acids. Looked up from germline, CDR1 is GTSNPN and CDR2 is SVGIG (reference sequence). The CDR3 region is CAWSHGSGELFF. As DNA, the CDR3 is TGTGCCTGGAGTCATGGGAGCGGGGAGCTGTTTTTT.

This chain uses TRBV2 with TRBJ1-5; 8 bases align to TRBD1. After removal of 4 bases from V and 3 bases from J, the junction contained 5 bases not matched to a gene. Germline V gene sequence: CDR1 SNHLY, CDR2 FYNNEI. The CDR3 sequence is 15 residues long. The CDR3: CASSADRGLNQPQHF. The CDR3 bases are TGTGCCAGCAGTGCCGACAGGGGACTCAATCAGCCCCAGCATTTT.

This chain connects TRBV25-1 to TRBJ2-3; D is possibly TRBD1 (6 bases). Per the germline V gene, CDR1 is MGHDK and CDR2 is SYGVNS. V shed 3 bases and J shed 0 bases, with 10 bases lying between them. The length of the CDR3 is 15 residues. The CDR3 protein is CASSDWTESTDTQYF. CDR3 DNA sequence: TGTGCCAGCAGTGACTGGACAGAGAGCACAGATACGCAGTATTTT.

V gene TRBV7-9 combines with J gene TRBJ2-7, with 8 bases that match TRBD2. The ends lost 2 bases at V and 0 bases at J; junction bases unmatched: 6. This CDR3 spans 16 amino acids. The V gene's germline CDR1 is SEHNR and CDR2 FQNEAQ (reference sequence). The DNA of the CDR3 is TGTGCCAGCAGCTTACACTTTGCGGGAGGCTCCTACGAGCAGTACTTC. Amino acid sequence: CASSLHFAGGSYEQYF. The entire variable domain, with the rest obtained from reference TRBV7-9 and TRBJ2-7, is as follows: DTGVSQNPRHKITKRGQNVTFRCDPISEHNRLYWYRQTLGQGPEFLTYFQNEAQLEKSRLLSDRFSAERPKGSFSTLEIQRTEQGDSAMYLCASSLHFAGGSYEQYFGPGTRLTVT.

With respect to this clone: The junction and the germline gene differ at one end; a read error may be behind it. This chain joins TRBV30 and TRBJ1-4, with a weak D call TRBD1 (6 bases). This CDR3 is 12 amino acids long. Germline assignment: CDR1 GTSNPN and CDR2 SVGIG (reference sequence). The CDR3 loop is CAWSVRGRGSAF. The CDR3 region has the DNA TGTGCCTGGAGTGTACGAGGCAGGGGATCAGCTTTT.

The rearrangement links TRBV11-2 to TRBJ2-7; 15 bases match TRBD2. Germline V gives CDR1 SGHAT, CDR2 FQNNGV. Trimming cost V 1 base and J 3 bases; bases outside gene matches: 4. The CDR3 is 17 amino acids. Written as DNA, the CDR3 is TGTGCCAGCAGCTTAGGTGGGACTAGCGGGAGGTTCTACGAGCAGTACTTC. Translation gives CASSLGGTSGRFYEQYF.

CDR3 region: CAWSPNREFINYGYTF. The CDR3 nucleotides are TGTGCCTGGAGCCCAAACCGGGAGTTTATAAACTATGGCTACACCTTC. The chain employs TRBV30 and TRBJ1-2; no clear D. Looked up from germline, CDR1 is GTSNPN and CDR2 is SVGIG (reference sequence). V was pared by 3 bases and J by 2 bases, with 19 bases between. The CDR3 covers 16 residues.

J is TRBJ1-5 and V is TRBV18; TRBD1 agrees at 8 bases. Per the germline V gene, CDR1 is KGHSH and CDR2 is LQKENI. This CDR3 is built from 13 residues. J was trimmed by 6 bases and V by 5 bases; bases with no gene match: 3. The CDR3 protein is CASSGTGLQPQHF. Written as DNA, the CDR3 is TGTGCCAGCTCAGGGACAGGTCTTCAGCCCCAGCATTTT.

The chain couples TRBV6-5 to TRBJ2-5, with D hard to call. This CDR3 is built from 12 residues. Trimming took 7 bases from V and 2 from J, leaving 8 bases between them. Germline lookup yields CDR1 MNHEY and CDR2 SVGAGI. The CDR3 here is CASTGQQETQYF. The CDR3 nucleotides are TGTGCCAGCACAGGTCAGCAAGAGACCCAGTACTTC.